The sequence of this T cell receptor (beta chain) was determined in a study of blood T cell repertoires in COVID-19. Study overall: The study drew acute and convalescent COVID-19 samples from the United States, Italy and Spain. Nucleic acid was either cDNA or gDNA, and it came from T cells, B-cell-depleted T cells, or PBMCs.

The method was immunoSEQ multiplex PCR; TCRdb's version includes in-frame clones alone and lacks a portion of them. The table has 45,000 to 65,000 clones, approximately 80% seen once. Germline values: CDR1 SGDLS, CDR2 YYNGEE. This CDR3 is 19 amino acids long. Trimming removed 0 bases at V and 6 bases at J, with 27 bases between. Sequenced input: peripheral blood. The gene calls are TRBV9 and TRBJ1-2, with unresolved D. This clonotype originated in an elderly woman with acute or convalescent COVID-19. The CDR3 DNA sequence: TGTGCCAGCAGCGTAGTAGGGAGGGCAGGACTCCCGTTCGGAGATGGCTACACCTTC. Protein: CASSVVGRAGLPFGDGYTF.